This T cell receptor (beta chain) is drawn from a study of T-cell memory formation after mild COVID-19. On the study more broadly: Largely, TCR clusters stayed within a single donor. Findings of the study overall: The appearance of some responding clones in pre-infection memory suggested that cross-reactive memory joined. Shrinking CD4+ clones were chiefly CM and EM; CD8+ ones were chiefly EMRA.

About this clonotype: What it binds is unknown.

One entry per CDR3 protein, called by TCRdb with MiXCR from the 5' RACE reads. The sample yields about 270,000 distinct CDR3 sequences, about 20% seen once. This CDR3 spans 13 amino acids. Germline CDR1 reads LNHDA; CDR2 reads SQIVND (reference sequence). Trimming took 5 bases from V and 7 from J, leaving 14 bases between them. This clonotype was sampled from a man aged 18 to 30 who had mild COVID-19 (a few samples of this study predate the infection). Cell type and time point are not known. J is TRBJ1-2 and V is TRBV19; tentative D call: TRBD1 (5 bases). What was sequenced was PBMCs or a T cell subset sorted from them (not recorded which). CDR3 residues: CASSGTASGGYTF. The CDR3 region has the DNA TGTGCCAGTAGTGGGACGGCCAGTGGTGGCTACACCTTC.